This passage covers 21 T cell receptor delta chains from one sample sequenced in a study of γδ T cells in repeated Plasmodium falciparum infection. TCRdb processed the multiplex PCR reads again with the CATT caller. The sample records 45,000 to 50,000 delta-chain clones, 1.5% to 2% being singletons. Flow sorting of PBMC yielded separate Vgamma9/Vdelta2+ and Vdelta2-negative gammadelta T cell populations for bulk repertoire analysis. Sequenced material: gamma-delta T cells from blood. Receptors were obtained from a pool of human donors (malaria-infected and uninfected, not separated).

The sample holds a few counts of this clone. The TCRdb protein comes from a much larger clone and disagrees with this DNA's translation at residue 3, likely due to a read error; the protein given here is derived from the DNA. This chain connects TRDV1 to TRDJ1, with 9 bases fitting TRDD3. Since TCRdb gives no J gene, matching the DNA to germline was used here to assign it. The CDR3 has 21 amino acids. Germline lookup yields CDR1 TSWWSYY and CDR2 QGS. The CDR3 nucleotides are TGTGCTCCTGGGGAAACCACCGGCCTTCTTTGGGGGATAAGGTACACCGATAAACTCATCTTT. This translates into CAPGETTGLLWGIRYTDKLIF.

This clone was detected only a few times. This probably arose from a read error, given a far larger clone one base away. Other nucleotide sequences from this sample produce the same CDR3. This chain connects TRDV1 to TRDJ1, with D maybe TRDD2 (9 bases). No J segment appears in TCRdb, so it was assigned here by matching the sequence to germline. Trimming stripped 0 bases from V and 1 base from J, with 33 bases between. Germline values: CDR1 TSWWSYY, CDR2 QGS. This CDR3 has 23 amino acids. Here the CDR3 reads CALGELQLPSYWLGDTSTDKLIF. The CDR3 DNA sequence: TGTGCTCTTGGGGAACTTCAACTTCCTTCCTACTGGCTGGGGGACACTTCCACCGATAAACTCATCTTT.

This clone was detected a few times. TCRdb assigns this DNA the protein of a much larger clone, which departs from its translation at residue 13; this likely reflects a read error, and the protein shown comes from translating the DNA. The V gene is TRDV1, the J gene TRDJ1; TRDD3 is a possible D gene (5 bases). The J gene, not given by TCRdb, was assigned here from a germline match of the nucleotide sequence. CDR3 length: 19 amino acids. Germline V CDR1 and CDR2: TSWWSYY, QGS. V was cut by 3 bases and J by 3 bases, with 26 bases left in between. The DNA for the CDR3 is TGTGCTCTTGGGGAGCCGCCGGGGGTTATCCCCCAGCACGCCGATAAACTCATCTTT. Residues: CALGEPPGVIPQHADKLIF.

This clone was counted many times. The V and J genes are TRDV2 and TRDJ3; no firm D call. The J gene, left out of TCRdb, was set here by checking the DNA against germline. This CDR3 has 20 residues. Germline values: CDR1 GEAIGNYY, CDR2 EKD. V lost 0 bases, J lost 0 bases, and 17 bases lay in between. CDR3 in DNA: TGTGCCTGTGACACCGGAGAGGATCCCCATAGCTCCTGGGACACCCGACAGATGTTTTTC. Amino acids: CACDTGEDPHSSWDTRQMFF.

As to this clone: A much more abundant neighbour one base away suggests this may be a read error. The V gene is given as TRDV2, and no J gene call is available; the table's D gene call, TRDD3, was not cross checked with the DNA. This CDR3 is 15 amino acids long. The V gene's germline CDR1 is GEAIGNYY and CDR2 EKD. CDR3 nucleotide sequence: TGTGCCTGTGACACCTTAGGGGCTCACACCGATAAGCTCATCTTT. It is translated as CACDTLGAHTDKLIF.

In this sample, this clone is medium-sized. This same CDR3 is encoded by further DNA sequences in the sample. Written as DNA, the CDR3 is TGTGCTCTTGGGGAACTGGGATCAAGTCGTACTGGGGGATACGTCGACACCGATAAACTCATCTTT. Residues: CALGELGSSRTGGYVDTDKLIF. This chain connects TRDV1 to TRDJ1, with 13 nucleotides matching TRDD3. The CDR3 runs to 22 residues. Losses at the gene ends were 0 bases for V and 0 bases for J; bases not matched to a gene: 16. CDR1 is TSWWSYY, CDR2 QGS, per germline.

The sample holds a few counts of this clone. At residue 21, the TCRdb protein departs from the DNA translation, so the protein shown here was derived from the DNA itself. The rearrangement links TRDV1 to TRDJ1, with 12 positions matching TRDD3. The J gene was missing in TCRdb and was found by matching the end of the DNA to germline. Germline trimming cut 0 bases from V and 7 bases from J; bases unmatched to any gene: 36. Looked up from germline, CDR1 is TSWWSYY and CDR2 is QGS. The CDR3 runs to 26 residues. The CDR3 nucleotides are TGTGCTCTTGGGGAACTATTGGGCCCCCGGGTTCCGTCCTTCATATACTGGGGGATACTTGATGGTAAACTCATCTTT. Translating it yields CALGELLGPRVPSFIYWGILDGKLIF.

This clone was observed a handful of times. This DNA's translation differs at residue 8 from TCRdb's protein, which comes from a much larger clone; a read error is likely, and the protein shown is translated from the DNA. V usage is TRDV1 and J usage is TRDJ1; 12 bases match TRDD3. V was clipped by 2 bases and J by 2 bases; unmatched bases: 21. This CDR3 region has 22 residues. Germline V lookup: CDR1 TSWWSYY, CDR2 QGS. The CDR3 spells CALGESFFSSLLGDTGTDKLIF. The CDR3 region has the DNA TGTGCTCTTGGGGAATCCTTCTTTTCCTCGCTACTGGGGGATACTGGGACCGATAAACTCATCTTT.

This clone turned up a few times. A read error likely explains why the TCRdb protein, taken from a much larger clone, differs from this DNA's translation at residue 11; the protein shown is translated from the DNA. This chain connects TRDV2 to TRDJ3, with D hard to call. Since TCRdb gives no J gene, matching the DNA to germline was used here to assign it. This CDR3 is built from 15 residues. Germline loops: CDR1 GEAIGNYY, CDR2 EKD. This CDR3 reads CACDTVGTDTQQMFF. The CDR3 DNA sequence: TGTGCCTGTGACACCGTCGGGACGGACACCCAACAGATGTTTTTC.

Many counts were recorded for this clone. The chain uses TRDV1 and TRDJ1, with 10 bases lining up with TRDD3. CDR1 and CDR2 (germline): TSWWSYY, QGS. With V trimmed by 4 bases and J by 0 bases, 11 bases remained unmatched. This CDR3 spans 18 amino acids. The CDR3 sequence is CALGGPWGILPYTDKLIF. CDR3 sequence (DNA): TGTGCTCTTGGGGGTCCTTGGGGGATACTCCCGTACACCGATAAACTCATCTTT.

This clone was observed a handful of times. A far larger clone is only one base removed, so a read error is likely. The sample has other DNA sequences that encode this CDR3 too. The chain uses TRDV1 and TRDJ1, with a tentative D call TRDD3 (6 bases). With 3 bases removed from V and 5 bases from J, the gap between germline ends came to 37 bases. Germline loops: CDR1 TSWWSYY, CDR2 QGS. CDR3 size: 22 residues. CDR3 in amino acids: CALGEPPRGRGRSGAVLDKLIF. The CDR3 DNA reads TGTGCTCTTGGGGAGCCCCCGCGGGGTCGGGGGCGTTCTGGGGCTGTCCTGGATAAACTCATCTTT.

Only a few counts were recorded for this clone. The TCRdb protein, from a much larger clone, departs from this DNA's translation at residue 10, likely by read error; the protein shown derives from the DNA. CDR3 loop: CALGVGLPVGHWGVPTDKLIF. The CDR3 DNA reads as TGTGCTCTTGGGGTTGGCCTTCCTGTGGGTCACTGGGGGGTCCCGACCGATAAACTCATCTTT. This chain joins TRDV1 and TRDJ1, with D possibly matching TRDD3 (8 bases). No J segment appears in TCRdb, so it was assigned here by matching the sequence to germline. The CDR3 length is 21 residues. Germline values: CDR1 TSWWSYY, CDR2 QGS. The V and J ends lost 4 bases and 2 bases respectively, with 32 bases between them.

With respect to this clone: TCRdb lists the protein of a much larger clone for this DNA, which differs at residue 13, so this is likely a read error; the protein given here is translated from the DNA itself. The chain is built from TRDV1 and TRDJ1; possibly TRDD2 for D (5 bases). TCRdb offers no J gene call, so here the DNA was matched to germline to obtain one. The germline V and J ends were trimmed by 3 bases and 4 bases, with 24 bases remaining between them. The CDR3 is 18 residues long. Germline V CDR1 and CDR2: TSWWSYY, QGS. CDR3 sequence (DNA): TGTGCTCTTGGGGAGCTTAGGTCCCCTACTCCGGGTAGCGATAAACTCATCTTT. It codes for CALGELRSPTPGSDKLIF.

This clone was observed a handful of times. A far more abundant clone sits one base away, making this likely a read error. Other nucleotide sequences in the sample specify the same CDR3. The chain couples TRDV1 to TRDJ1; D perhaps matches TRDD3 (6 bases). The J gene comes from matching the DNA to germline here; TCRdb lacks it. Between the trimmed V and J ends, which lost 3 bases and 0 bases, there was a span of 23 bases. There are 19 residues in the CDR3. Per germline, CDR1 TSWWSYY and CDR2 QGS. The CDR3 bases are TGTGCTCTTGGGGAGGGCGCTGGGGCCCGGAGAGGGTACACCGATAAACTCATCTTT. It is translated as CALGEGAGARRGYTDKLIF.

This clone was seen more than once but under ten times. The TCRdb record carries a much larger clone's protein, which differs from this DNA's translation at residue 9; a read error is the likely cause, and the protein listed here is the DNA translation. The chain joins TRDV3 to TRDJ1; a weak D match, TRDD3 (6 bases). V dropped 2 bases and J dropped 4 bases, with 17 bases sitting between them. In germline, CDR1 is TVYSNPD, CDR2 GDNSRS (reference sequence). CDR3 length: 14 amino acids. CDR3 DNA sequence: TGTGCCTTTGGAGTTCTGGGGAGACGCGATAAACTCATCTTT. Encoded protein: CAFGVLGRRDKLIF.

As concerns this clone: TCRdb shows a much larger clone's protein in place of this DNA's translation, and the two differ at residue 18, likely through a read error; the protein shown is translated from the DNA. No call exists for the J gene, whereas the V gene is TRDV2; the DNA was not compared with TRDD3, the D call given in the table. CDR1 is GEAIGNYY and CDR2 is EKD in the germline V gene. CDR3 size: 19 residues. The CDR3 protein is CACDTVAGGPETYTDKLTF. The CDR3 bases are TGTGCCTGTGACACCGTCGCTGGGGGACCAGAAACGTACACCGATAAACTCACCTTT.

In this sample, this clone turned up a few times. The TCRdb protein, from a much larger clone, departs from this DNA's translation at residue 6, likely by read error; the protein shown derives from the DNA. The chain links TRDV1 to TRDJ1, with 11 bases identical to TRDD3. The CDR3 contains 16 residues. Per germline, CDR1 TSWWSYY and CDR2 QGS. V trimming: 2 bases; J trimming: 10 bases; junction bases outside the gene matches: 12. CDR3 in DNA: TGTGCTCTTGGGGAATCGGCCTTGCTGGGGGATACAAGACTCATCTTT. Amino acids: CALGESALLGDTRLIF.

Comment on this clone: The likely explanation is a read error, given a far larger clone one base away. The sample has other DNA sequences that encode this CDR3 too. V is TRDV2 and J is TRDJ1; 7 bases are a match to TRDD3. There are 13 residues in the CDR3. CDR1 and CDR2 from the germline V gene are GEAIGNYY and EKD. As DNA, the CDR3 is TGTGCCTGTGACCCTCTGGTGGGGGACGAACTCATCTTC. It encodes CACDPLVGDELIF.

This clone was seen at least ten times. The V and J genes are TRDV1 and TRDJ1; D is undetermined. TCRdb supplies no J gene; here it was assigned by aligning the nucleotide sequence to germline. The CDR3 length is 18 residues. Per the germline V gene, CDR1 is TSWWSYY and CDR2 is QGS. Trimming pared 5 bases from V and 2 bases from J, leaving 24 bases between. CDR3 in amino acids: CALGSLARCAHRTDKLIF. For the CDR3, the DNA is TGTGCTCTTGGGTCCCTCGCCCGATGCGCCCACAGGACCGATAAACTCATCTTT.

As for this clone: This DNA's translation differs at residues 16 and 17 from TCRdb's protein, which comes from a much larger clone; a read error is likely, and the protein shown is translated from the DNA. The chain employs TRDV3 and TRDJ2; TRDD3 agrees at 8 bases. Unmatched junction bases numbered 35, after V lost 4 bases and J lost 16 bases. CDR1 TVYSNPD and CDR2 GDNSRS come from the germline V gene (reference sequence). This CDR3 comprises 19 residues. CDR3 protein: CASPEPTTQYWGSTARPFF. The CDR3 DNA reads TGTGCCTCCCCCGAGCCGACTACTCAATACTGGGGGTCGACAGCACGACCCTTCTTT.

The sample holds a few counts of this clone. The likely explanation is a read error, given a far larger clone one base away. The same CDR3 also results from other DNA sequences found in this sample. The chain combines TRDV1 with TRDJ1, with 7 bases lining up with TRDD3. V was pared by 3 bases and J by 8 bases, with 15 bases of the junction left unmatched. Germline V CDR1 and CDR2: TSWWSYY, QGS. This CDR3 has 16 residues. The CDR3 region is CALGDNHPGDGQKLIF. In nucleotides, the CDR3 is TGTGCTCTTGGGGATAATCACCCGGGGGATGGCCAAAAACTCATCTTT.